The clone carrying this T cell receptor (beta chain) was detected many times. The junction shows a germline mismatch at one end, possibly a read error. This record comes from a study of CD8+CD57+ T cells in acquired aplastic anemia. The authors sequenced patients whose flow cytometry had shown CD8+CD57+ cell expansion. Germline CDR1 reads SNHLY; CDR2 reads FYNNEI. The CDR3 length is 13 residues. Genomic DNA served as template for TCR beta VDJ and CDR3 profiling. In TCRdb, the reads were re-called with MiXCR into one record per CDR3 protein. This sample carries around 180,000 distinct CDR3 sequences, about 50% of them seen once, and the ten largest clones take approximately 13%.

This rearrangement joins TRBV2 to TRBJ1-1; 9 bases are a match to TRBD1. The source of this sequence is a human donor with aplastic anemia. Sequences were obtained from sorted CD4+, CD8+, or CD8+CD57+ T cells (not recorded which) from PBMCs. The CDR3 here is CASSETGGTKAFF. CDR3 DNA: TGTGCCAGCAGCGAAACAGGGGGCACTAAAGCTTTCTTT.